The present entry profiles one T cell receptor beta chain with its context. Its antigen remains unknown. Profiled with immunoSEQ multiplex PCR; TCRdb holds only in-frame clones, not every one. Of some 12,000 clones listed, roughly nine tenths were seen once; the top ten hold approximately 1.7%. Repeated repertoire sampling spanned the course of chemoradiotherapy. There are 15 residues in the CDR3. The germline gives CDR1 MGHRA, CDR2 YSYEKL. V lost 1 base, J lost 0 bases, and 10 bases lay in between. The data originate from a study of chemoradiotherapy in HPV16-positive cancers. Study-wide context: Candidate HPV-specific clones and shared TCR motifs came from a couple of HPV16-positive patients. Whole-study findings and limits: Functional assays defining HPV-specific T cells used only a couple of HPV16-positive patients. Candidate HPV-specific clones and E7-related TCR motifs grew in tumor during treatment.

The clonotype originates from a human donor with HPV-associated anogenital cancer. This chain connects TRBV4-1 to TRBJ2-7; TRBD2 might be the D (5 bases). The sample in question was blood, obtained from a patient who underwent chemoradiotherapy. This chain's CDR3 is CASSQGSGSSYEQYF. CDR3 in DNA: TGCGCCAGCAGCCAAGGGTCGGGAAGCTCCTACGAGCAGTACTTC.